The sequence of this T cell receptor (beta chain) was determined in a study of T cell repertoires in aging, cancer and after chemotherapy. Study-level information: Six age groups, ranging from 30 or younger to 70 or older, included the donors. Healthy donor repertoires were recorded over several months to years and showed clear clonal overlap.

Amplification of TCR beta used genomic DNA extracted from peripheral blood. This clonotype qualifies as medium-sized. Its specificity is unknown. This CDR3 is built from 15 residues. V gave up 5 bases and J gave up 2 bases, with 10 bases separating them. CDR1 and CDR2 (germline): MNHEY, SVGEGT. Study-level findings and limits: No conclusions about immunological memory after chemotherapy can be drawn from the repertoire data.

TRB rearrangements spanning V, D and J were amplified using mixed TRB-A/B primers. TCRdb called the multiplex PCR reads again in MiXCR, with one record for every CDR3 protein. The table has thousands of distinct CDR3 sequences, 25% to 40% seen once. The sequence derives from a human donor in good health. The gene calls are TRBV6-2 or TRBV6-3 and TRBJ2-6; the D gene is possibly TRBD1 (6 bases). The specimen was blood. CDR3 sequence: CASSETGTGANVLTF. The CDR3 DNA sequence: TGTGCCAGCAGTGAAACAGGGACTGGGGCCAACGTCCTGACTTTC.